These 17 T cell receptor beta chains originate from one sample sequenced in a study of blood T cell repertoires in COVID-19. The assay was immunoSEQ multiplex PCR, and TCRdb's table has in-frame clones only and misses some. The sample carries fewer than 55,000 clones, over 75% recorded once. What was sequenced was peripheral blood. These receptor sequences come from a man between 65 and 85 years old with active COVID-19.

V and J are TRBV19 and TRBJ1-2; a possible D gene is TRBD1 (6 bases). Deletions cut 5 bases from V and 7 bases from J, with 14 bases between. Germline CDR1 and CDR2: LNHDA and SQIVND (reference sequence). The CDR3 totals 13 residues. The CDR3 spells CASSPGGGVGYTF. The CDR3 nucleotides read TGTGCCAGTAGTCCTGGCGGGGGCGTTGGCTACACCTTC.

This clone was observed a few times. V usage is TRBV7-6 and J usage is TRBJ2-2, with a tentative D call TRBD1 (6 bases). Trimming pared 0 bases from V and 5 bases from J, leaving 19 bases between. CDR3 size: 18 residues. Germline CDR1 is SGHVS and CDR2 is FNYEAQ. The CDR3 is CASSLAVAGRGRTGELFF. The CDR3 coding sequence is TGTGCCAGCAGCTTAGCCGTCGCGGGCAGGGGTCGGACCGGGGAGCTGTTTTTT.

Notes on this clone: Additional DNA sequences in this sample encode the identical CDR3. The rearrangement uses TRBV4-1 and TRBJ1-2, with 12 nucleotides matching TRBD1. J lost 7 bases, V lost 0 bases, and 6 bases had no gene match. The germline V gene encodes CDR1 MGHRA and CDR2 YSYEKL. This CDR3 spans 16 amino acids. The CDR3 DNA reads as TGCGCCAGCAGCCAAGATCCGGGACAGGGGGCTGGTGGCTACACCTTC. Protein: CASSQDPGQGAGGYTF.

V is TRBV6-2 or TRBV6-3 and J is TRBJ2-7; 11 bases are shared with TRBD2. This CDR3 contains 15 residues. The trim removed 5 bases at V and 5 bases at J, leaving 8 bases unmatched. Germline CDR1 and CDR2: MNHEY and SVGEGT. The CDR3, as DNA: TGTGCCAGCAGTCCCTGGACTAGCGGGCGTAACGAGCAGTACTTC. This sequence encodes CASSPWTSGRNEQYF.

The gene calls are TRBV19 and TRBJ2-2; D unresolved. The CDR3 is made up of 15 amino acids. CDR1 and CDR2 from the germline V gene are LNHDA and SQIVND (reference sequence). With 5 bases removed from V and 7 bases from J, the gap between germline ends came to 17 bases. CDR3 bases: TGTGCCAGTAGTTTTCGACTCTCGACTGGCGGGGAGCTGTTTTTT. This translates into CASSFRLSTGGELFF.

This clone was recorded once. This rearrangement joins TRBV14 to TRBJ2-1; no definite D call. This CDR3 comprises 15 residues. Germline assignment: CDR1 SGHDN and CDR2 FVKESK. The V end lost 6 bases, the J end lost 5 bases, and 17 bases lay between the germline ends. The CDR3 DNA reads TGTGCCAGCAGTCATCAAGCCTGGGCCAACAATGAGCAGTTCTTC. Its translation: CASSHQAWANNEQFF.

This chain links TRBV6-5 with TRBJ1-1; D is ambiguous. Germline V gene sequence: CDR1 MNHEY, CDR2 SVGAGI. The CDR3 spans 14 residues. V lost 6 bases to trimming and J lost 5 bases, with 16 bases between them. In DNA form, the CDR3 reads TGTGCCAGCAGCCTAGGAGGGTCCAGAACTGAAGCTTTCTTT. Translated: CASSLGGSRTEAFF.

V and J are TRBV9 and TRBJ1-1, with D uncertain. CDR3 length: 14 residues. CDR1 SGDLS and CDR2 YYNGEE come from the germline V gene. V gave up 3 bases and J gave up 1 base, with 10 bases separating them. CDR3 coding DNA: TGTGCCAGCAGCGCTAGACCGCGGAACACTGAAGCTTTCTTT. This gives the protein CASSARPRNTEAFF.

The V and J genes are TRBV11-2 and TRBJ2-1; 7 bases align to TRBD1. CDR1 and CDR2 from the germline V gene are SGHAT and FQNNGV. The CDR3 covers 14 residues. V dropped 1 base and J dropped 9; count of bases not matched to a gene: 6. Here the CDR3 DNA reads TGTGCCAGCAGCTTAGCGCAGGGGGTAGCTGAGCAGTTCTTC. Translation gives CASSLAQGVAEQFF.

The CDR3 sequence is CASNIDRVSEKLFF. CDR3 coding DNA: TGCGCCAGCAATATTGACAGGGTGAGTGAAAAACTGTTTTTT. The chain combines TRBV5-1 with TRBJ1-4, with 7 nucleotides matching TRBD1. The CDR3 has 14 amino acids. The germline V gene has CDR1 SGHRS and CDR2 YFSETQ. V shed 6 bases, J shed 7 bases, and the junction held 9 bases outside the gene matches.

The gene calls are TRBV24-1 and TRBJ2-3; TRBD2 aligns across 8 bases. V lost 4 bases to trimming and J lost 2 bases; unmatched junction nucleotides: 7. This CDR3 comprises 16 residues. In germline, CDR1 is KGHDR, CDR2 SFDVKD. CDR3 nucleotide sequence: TGTGCCACCAGTGACACGGGACTAGGTAACACAGATACGCAGTATTTT. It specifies CATSDTGLGNTDTQYF.

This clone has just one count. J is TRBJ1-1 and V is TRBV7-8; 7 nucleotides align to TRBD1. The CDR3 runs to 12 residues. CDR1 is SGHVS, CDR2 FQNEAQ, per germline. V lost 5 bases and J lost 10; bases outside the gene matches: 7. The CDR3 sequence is CASSGPGDRAFF. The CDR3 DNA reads TGTGCCAGCAGCGGACCGGGGGACAGAGCTTTCTTT.

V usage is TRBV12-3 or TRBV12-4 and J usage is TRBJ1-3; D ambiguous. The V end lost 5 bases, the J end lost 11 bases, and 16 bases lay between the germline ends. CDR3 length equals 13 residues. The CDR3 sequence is CASSPPFGVPIYF. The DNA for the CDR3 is TGTGCCAGCAGTCCACCGTTCGGGGTCCCCATATATTTT.

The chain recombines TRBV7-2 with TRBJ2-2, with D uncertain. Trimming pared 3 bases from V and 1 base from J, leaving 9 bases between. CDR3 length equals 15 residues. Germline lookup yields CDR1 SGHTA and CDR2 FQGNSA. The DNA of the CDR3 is TGTGCCAGCAGCTTTGGGCAGGTGAACACCGGGGAGCTGTTTTTT. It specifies CASSFGQVNTGELFF.

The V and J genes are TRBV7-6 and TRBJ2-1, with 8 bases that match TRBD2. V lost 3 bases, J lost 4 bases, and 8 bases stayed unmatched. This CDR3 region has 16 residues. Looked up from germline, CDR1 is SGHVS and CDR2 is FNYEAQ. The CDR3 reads CASSLNGGGLYNEQFF. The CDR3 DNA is TGTGCCAGCAGCTTGAACGGGGGGGGCCTATACAATGAGCAGTTCTTC. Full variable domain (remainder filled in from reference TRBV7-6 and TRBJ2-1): GAGVSQSPRYKVTKRGQDVALRCDPISGHVSLYWYRQALGQGPEFLTYFNYEAQQDKSGLPNDRFSAERPEGSISTLTIQRTEQRDSAMYRCASSLNGGGLYNEQFFGPGTRLTVL.

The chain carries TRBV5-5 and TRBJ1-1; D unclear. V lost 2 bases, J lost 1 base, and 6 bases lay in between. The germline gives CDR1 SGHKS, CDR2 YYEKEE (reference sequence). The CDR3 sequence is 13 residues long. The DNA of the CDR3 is TGTGCCAGCAGCTTTGCAGGGAACACTGAAGCTTTCTTT. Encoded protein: CASSFAGNTEAFF.

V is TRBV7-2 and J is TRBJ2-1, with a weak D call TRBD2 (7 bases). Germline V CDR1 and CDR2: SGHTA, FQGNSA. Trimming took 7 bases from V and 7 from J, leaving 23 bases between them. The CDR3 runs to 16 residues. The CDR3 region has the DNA TGTGCCAGCACCTTCTCCGGGCGGGGGCCAGGGAATGAGCAGTTCTTC. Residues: CASTFSGRGPGNEQFF.